This T cell receptor beta chain was captured in a study of beta chain features in type 1 diabetes. Overall study: Examination of sorted cells across all samples involved about 100,000,000 cells.

The entirety of the isolated RNA underwent reverse transcription, so expressed TCRB transcripts were sequenced. Here immunoSEQ multiplex PCR was the method, and the copy in TCRdb shows in-frame clones only, minus some. The table has approximately 260,000 clones, 24% seen once; the top ten hold roughly 0.013%. This clone was counted a few times. Its antigen remains unidentified. The CDR3 totals 14 residues. J lost 4 bases, V lost 6 bases, and 8 bases had no gene match. Per germline, CDR1 SQVTM and CDR2 ANQGSEA. Whole-study findings and limits: Fewer insertions but more deletions were seen at VDJ junctions in type 1 diabetes patients. The naive, central memory and Treg TCRB repertoires of patients appeared to be more similar to one another than those of healthy donors. Type 1 diabetes patients had moderately but significantly shorter TCRB CDR3s in all four CD4+ subsets. PCR, the amplification step, might favor shorter templates, equally in patients and controls.

The specimen was naive CD4+ T cells from blood. The TCR originated in a woman under 40 with type 1 diabetes. V usage is TRBV29-1 and J usage is TRBJ2-5; 10 nucleotides match TRBD1. CDR3 nucleotides: TGCAGCGTCGGACCGGGACAGGGGTCAGAGACCCAGTACTTC. Translation: CSVGPGQGSETQYF.